The 3 T cell receptor beta chains below were found in one sample sequenced in a study of tumor and adjacent non-tumor tissue in lung cancer. The template was RNA from unsorted bulk tissue. Three rounds of nested PCR, following a modified ARM-PCR protocol, produced the TCRbeta library. MiXCR was run by TCRdb on the multiplex PCR reads, yielding one entry per CDR3 protein. The sample includes some 100,000 distinct CDR3 sequences, more than 60% of them seen just once. Sequencing was performed on lung tumor tissue. The receptors come from a woman aged 60-75 years with non-small cell lung cancer.

V is TRBV4-3 and J is TRBJ2-1, with D possibly TRBD1 on 5 matching bases. Germline-derived CDR1 and CDR2 are LGHNA and YSLEER. This CDR3 is built from 17 residues. V gave up 3 bases and J gave up 6 bases, with 21 bases separating them. DNA of the CDR3: TGCGCCAGCAGCCACGATATAGGGGTCTCCTATCTCAATGAGCAGTTCTTC. The encoded protein is CASSHDIGVSYLNEQFF.

In this sample, this clonotype turned up once. V usage is TRBV5-1 and J usage is TRBJ2-1, with a weak D call TRBD2 (5 bases). CDR1 SGHRS and CDR2 YFSETQ come from the germline V gene. V was cut by 2 bases and J by 0 bases, with 9 bases left in between. CDR3 length equals 15 residues. This CDR3 is CASSFSDRSYNEQFF. As DNA, the CDR3 is TGCGCCAGCAGCTTTAGCGACCGCTCCTACAATGAGCAGTTCTTC.

This chain uses TRBV28 with TRBJ1-1; D call uncertain. Per the germline V gene, CDR1 is MDHEN and CDR2 is SYDVKM. The CDR3 has 18 residues. V gave up 3 bases and J gave up 0 bases, with 20 bases separating them. The CDR3, as DNA: TGTGCCAGCAGTTTCGAGGCTCCCTATCCGGTCTTGAACACTGAAGCTTTCTTT. Amino acids: CASSFEAPYPVLNTEAFF.